Each of the 11 T cell receptor beta chains below was sequenced from the same sample in a study of T cell clonality in common variable immunodeficiency. The study, taken as a whole, reports: Fewer deletions and N-nucleotide insertions were reportedly seen in common variable immunodeficiency TCR beta sequences.

TCRdb's table, derived via immunoSEQ multiplex PCR, lists solely in-frame clones and lacks some. Altogether about 28,000 clones were found in the sample, and no singletons occur. The antigens these receptors bind are not known. The sequenced sample was peripheral blood mononuclear cells. Every receptor here comes from a human donor with common variable immunodeficiency.

This clone showed up just a few times. The CDR3 end falls 3 residues outside the read, so it is completed with the germline J gene. V usage is TRBV5-1 and J usage is TRBJ1-2; 9 nucleotides line up with TRBD1. The CDR3 runs 17 residues. The V and J ends lost 0 bases and 0 bases, in that order; junction bases with no gene match: 6. Germline loops: CDR1 SGHRS, CDR2 YFSETQ. Partial CDR3 DNA: TGCGCCAGCAGCTTGGGGGGGACAGGGATAGCTAACTATGGC. As protein: CASSLGGTGIANYG. In full, the CDR3 reads CASSLGGTGIANYGYTF.

With regard to this clone: Sequencing ends 3 residues short of the CDR3 end; the germline J gene provides the rest. V is TRBV7-6 and J is TRBJ2-3; D gene ambiguous. V was cut by 2 bases and J by 1 base, with 7 bases left in between. From germline, CDR1 is SGHVS and CDR2 FNYEAQ. The CDR3 length is 14 residues. The sequenced CDR3 bases are TGTGCCAGCAGCTTAAAGGCAGGCACAGATACG. Translation: CASSLKAGTDT. The CDR3 reads in full as CASSLKAGTDTQYF.

This clone was recorded at least ten times. The read comes to an end 3 residues before the CDR3 does, leaving the germline J gene to fill in the end. The V call is TRBV12-3 or TRBV12-4, the J call TRBJ2-5; D remains unclear. Trimming took off 3 bases at V and 1 base at J, with 6 bases between the two ends. CDR3 length equals 13 residues. The CDR3 loop reads CASSFSSQETQYF. CDR3 bases read: TGTGCCAGCAGTTTTTCTAGCCAAGAGACC.

This clone came up a few times. With the read ending 3 residues before the CDR3 end, the germline J gene is used to fill in that end. V gene TRBV11-2 combines with J gene TRBJ1-2; the match to TRBD1 covers 8 bases. The CDR3 is 14 residues long. Per the germline V gene, CDR1 is SGHAT and CDR2 is FQNNGV. The junction had 6 bases not matched to a gene; V was cut back by 2 bases and J by 7 bases. CDR3 amino acids: CASSLRETGAGYTF. The sequenced part of the CDR3 DNA is TGTGCCAGCAGCTTACGGGAGACAGGGGCTGGC.

This clone was recorded many times. The read ends 3 residues before the CDR3 terminus; that terminus is restored from the germline J gene. The chain couples TRBV13 to TRBJ1-1, with 9 bases matching TRBD1. The V and J ends lost 5 bases and 4 bases, in that order; junction bases with no gene match: 8. CDR3 length: 15 residues. The germline CDR1 and CDR2 sequences are PRHDT and FYEKMQ (reference sequence). The covered CDR3 bases are TGTGCCAGCAGCATGACAGGGGGTAGCGGCACTGAA. Translation gives CASSMTGGSGTE. Given in full, the CDR3 is CASSMTGGSGTEAFF.

This clone was detected ten times or more. The CDR3 end falls 3 residues outside the read, so it is completed with the germline J gene. V and J are TRBV20-1 and TRBJ2-3; 9 nucleotides match TRBD2. Germline V lookup: CDR1 DFQATT, CDR2 SNEGSKA (reference sequence). CDR3 size: 16 residues. V shed 1 base, J shed 2 bases, and the junction held 7 bases outside the gene matches. CDR3 region: CSARGPAGGVTDTQYF. CDR3 bases read: TGCAGTGCTAGAGGACCAGCGGGGGGAGTCACAGATACG.

This clone was seen at least ten times. The covered CDR3 bases are TGCGCCAGCAGCCGCCCGGAACAGGAACTCACAGATACG. Its protein product is CASSRPEQELTDT. The complete CDR3 protein is CASSRPEQELTDTQYF. This chain connects TRBV5-1 to TRBJ2-3; TRBD1 might be the D (5 bases). The read halts 3 residues ahead of the CDR3 end, with the missing end drawn from the germline J gene. Germline V gene sequence: CDR1 SGHRS, CDR2 YFSETQ. Trimming pared 4 bases from V and 2 bases from J, leaving 17 bases between. CDR3 length: 16 residues.

This clone came up many times. The CDR3: CASSLGRGGTMSTEAFF. The CDR3 DNA, read in part, is TGCGCCAGCAGCTTGGGCAGGGGAGGTACGATGAGCACTGAA. The rearrangement links TRBV5-1 to TRBJ1-1; TRBD1 is a possible D gene (6 bases). Read sequence stops 3 residues before the CDR3 end, and the germline J gene provides the missing end. Germline CDR1 and CDR2: SGHRS and YFSETQ. The V end lost 0 bases, the J end lost 4 bases, and 19 bases lay between the germline ends. This CDR3 comprises 17 residues.

In its sample, this clone was seen a few times. The CDR3 end lies 3 residues beyond the end of the read and is filled in from the germline J gene. The rearrangement uses TRBV30 and TRBJ1-1; no reliable D call. Germline V lookup: CDR1 GTSNPN, CDR2 SVGIG (reference sequence). This CDR3 contains 15 residues. V lost 4 bases and J 4 bases, leaving 19 bases between the germline ends. CDR3 DNA (partial): TGTGCCTGGATTTTAAGGCCGGACTCCTCCACTGAA. This gives the protein CAWILRPDSSTE. The entire CDR3 is CAWILRPDSSTEAFF.

A word on this clone: The sequence runs out 3 residues before the end of the CDR3; the remainder is reconstructed from the germline J gene. The gene calls are TRBV11-1 and TRBJ2-4, with 8 bases matching TRBD1. Looked up from germline, CDR1 is SGHAT and CDR2 is FQDESV (reference sequence). The CDR3 runs to 13 residues. The junction had 4 bases not matched to a gene; V was cut back by 5 bases and J by 7 bases. The CDR3: CASSARQGNIQYF. The CDR3 bases that were read are TGTGCCAGCAGCGCTAGACAGGGGAACATT.

In this sample, this clone turned up a few times. Read data end 3 residues before the CDR3 end; the end is taken from the germline J gene. The rearrangement links TRBV18 to TRBJ2-5; the match to TRBD1 covers 7 bases. CDR1 and CDR2 from the germline V gene are KGHSH and LQKENI. This CDR3 contains 15 residues. The ends lost 3 bases at V and 2 bases at J; junction bases unmatched: 6. CDR3 DNA (partial): TGTGCCAGCTCACCTCCGGGACAGATACAAGAGACC. Protein product: CASSPPGQIQET. The full CDR3 sequence reads CASSPPGQIQETQYF.